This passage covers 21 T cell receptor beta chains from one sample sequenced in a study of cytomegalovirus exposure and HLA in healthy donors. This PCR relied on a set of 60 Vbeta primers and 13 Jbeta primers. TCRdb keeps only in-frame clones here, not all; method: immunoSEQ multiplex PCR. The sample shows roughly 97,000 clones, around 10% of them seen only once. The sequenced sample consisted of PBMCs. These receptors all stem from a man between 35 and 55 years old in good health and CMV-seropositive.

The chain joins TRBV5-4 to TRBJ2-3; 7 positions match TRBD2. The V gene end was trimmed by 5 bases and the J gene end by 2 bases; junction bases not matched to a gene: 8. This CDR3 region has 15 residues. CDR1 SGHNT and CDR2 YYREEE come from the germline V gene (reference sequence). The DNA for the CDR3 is TGTGCCAGCAGTCCGGGACTAAGTTCCACAGATACGCAGTATTTT. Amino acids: CASSPGLSSTDTQYF.

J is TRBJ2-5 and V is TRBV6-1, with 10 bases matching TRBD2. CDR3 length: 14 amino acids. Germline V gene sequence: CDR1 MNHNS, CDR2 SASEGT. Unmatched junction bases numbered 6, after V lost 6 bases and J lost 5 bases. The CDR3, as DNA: TGTGCCAGCAGCAAACTAGCGGGGACTGAGACCCAGTACTTC. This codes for CASSKLAGTETQYF.

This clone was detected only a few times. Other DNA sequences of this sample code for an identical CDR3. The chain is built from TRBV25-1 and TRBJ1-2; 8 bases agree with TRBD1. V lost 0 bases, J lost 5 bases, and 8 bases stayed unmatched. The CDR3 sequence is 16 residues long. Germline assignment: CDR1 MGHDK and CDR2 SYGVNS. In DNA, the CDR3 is TGTGCCAGCAGTGAATACTCAGGGGGCGACCTTTATGGCTACACCTTC. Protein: CASSEYSGGDLYGYTF.

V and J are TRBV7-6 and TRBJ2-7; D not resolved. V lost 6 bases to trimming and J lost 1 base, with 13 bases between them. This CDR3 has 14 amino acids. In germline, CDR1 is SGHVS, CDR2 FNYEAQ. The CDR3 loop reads CASRQNHLSYEQYF. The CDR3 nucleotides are TGTGCCAGCAGACAGAACCATCTGTCCTACGAGCAGTACTTC.

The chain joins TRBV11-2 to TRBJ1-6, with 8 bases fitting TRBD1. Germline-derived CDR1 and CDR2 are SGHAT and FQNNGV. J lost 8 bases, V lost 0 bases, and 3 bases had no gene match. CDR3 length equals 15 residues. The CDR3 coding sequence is TGTGCCAGCAGCTTAGAAACAGGGGGGCATTCACCCCTCCACTTT. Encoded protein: CASSLETGGHSPLHF. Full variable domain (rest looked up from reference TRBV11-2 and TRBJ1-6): EAGVAQSPRYKIIEKRQSVAFWCNPISGHATLYWYQQILGQGPKLLIQFQNNGVVDDSQLPKDRFSAERLKGVDSTLKIQPAKLEDSAVYLCASSLETGGHSPLHFGNGTRLTVT.

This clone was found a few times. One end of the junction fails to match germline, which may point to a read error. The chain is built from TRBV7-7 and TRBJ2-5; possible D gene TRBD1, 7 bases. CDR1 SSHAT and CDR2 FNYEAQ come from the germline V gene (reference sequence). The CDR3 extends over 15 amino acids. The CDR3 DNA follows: TGTGCTAGCAGCCAACACGACAGGGCGGGGGAGACCCAGTACTTC. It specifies CASSQHDRAGETQYF.

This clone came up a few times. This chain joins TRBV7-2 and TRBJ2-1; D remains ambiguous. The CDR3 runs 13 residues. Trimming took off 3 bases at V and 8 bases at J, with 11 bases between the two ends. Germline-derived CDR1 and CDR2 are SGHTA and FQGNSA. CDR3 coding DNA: TGTGCCAGCAGCTTTGGCAGGTCCCATGAGCAGTTCTTC. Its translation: CASSFGRSHEQFF.

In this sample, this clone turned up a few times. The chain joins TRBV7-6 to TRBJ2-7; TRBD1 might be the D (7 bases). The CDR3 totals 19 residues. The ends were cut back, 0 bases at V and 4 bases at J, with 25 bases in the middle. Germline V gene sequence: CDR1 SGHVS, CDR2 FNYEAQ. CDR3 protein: CASSLAQSGRDRSPYEQYF. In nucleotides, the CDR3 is TGTGCCAGCAGCTTAGCGCAATCCGGGCGGGACAGATCGCCGTACGAGCAGTACTTC.

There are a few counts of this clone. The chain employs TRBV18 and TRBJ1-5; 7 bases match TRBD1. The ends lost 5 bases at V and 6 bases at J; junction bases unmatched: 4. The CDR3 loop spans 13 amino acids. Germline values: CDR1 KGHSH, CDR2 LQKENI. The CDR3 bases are TGTGCCAGCTCAGAGGGACAGAGTCAGCCCCAGCATTTT. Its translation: CASSEGQSQPQHF.

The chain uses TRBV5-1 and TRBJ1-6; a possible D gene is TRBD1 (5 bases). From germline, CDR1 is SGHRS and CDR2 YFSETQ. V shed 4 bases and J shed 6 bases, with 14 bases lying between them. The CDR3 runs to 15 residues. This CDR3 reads CASSADGGGNSPLHF. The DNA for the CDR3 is TGCGCCAGCAGCGCCGATGGGGGGGGTAATTCACCCCTCCACTTT.

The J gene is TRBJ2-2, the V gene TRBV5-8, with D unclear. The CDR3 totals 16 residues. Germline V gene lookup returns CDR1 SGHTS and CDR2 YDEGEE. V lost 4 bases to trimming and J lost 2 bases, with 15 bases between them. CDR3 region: CASSPGPFRNTGELFF. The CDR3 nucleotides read TGTGCCAGCAGCCCAGGCCCTTTTCGCAACACCGGGGAGCTGTTTTTT.

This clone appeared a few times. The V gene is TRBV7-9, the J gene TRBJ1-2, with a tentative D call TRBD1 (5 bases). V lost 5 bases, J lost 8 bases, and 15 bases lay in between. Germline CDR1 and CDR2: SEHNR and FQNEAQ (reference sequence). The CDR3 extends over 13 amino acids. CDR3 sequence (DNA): TGTGCCAGCAGCCCTGACAGCTTTCGAGGCTACACCTTC. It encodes CASSPDSFRGYTF.

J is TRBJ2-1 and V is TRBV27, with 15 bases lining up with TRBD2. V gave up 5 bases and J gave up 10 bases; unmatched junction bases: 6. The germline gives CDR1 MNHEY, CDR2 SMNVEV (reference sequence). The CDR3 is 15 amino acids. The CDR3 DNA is TGTGCCAGCAGTAACGGACTAGCGGGAGGGCAGGAGCAGTTCTTC. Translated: CASSNGLAGGQEQFF.

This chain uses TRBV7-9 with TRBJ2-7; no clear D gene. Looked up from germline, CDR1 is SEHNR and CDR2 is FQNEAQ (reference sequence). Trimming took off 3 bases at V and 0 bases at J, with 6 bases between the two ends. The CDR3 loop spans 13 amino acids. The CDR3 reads CASSFHGSYEQYF. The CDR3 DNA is TGTGCCAGCAGCTTCCACGGCTCCTACGAGCAGTACTTC.

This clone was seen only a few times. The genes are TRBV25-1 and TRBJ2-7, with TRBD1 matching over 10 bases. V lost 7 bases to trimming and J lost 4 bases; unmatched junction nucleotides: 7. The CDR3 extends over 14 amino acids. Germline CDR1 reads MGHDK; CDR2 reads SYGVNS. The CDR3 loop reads CASTTGQGLYEQYF. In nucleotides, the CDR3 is TGTGCCAGCACCACGGGACAGGGGTTGTACGAGCAGTACTTC.

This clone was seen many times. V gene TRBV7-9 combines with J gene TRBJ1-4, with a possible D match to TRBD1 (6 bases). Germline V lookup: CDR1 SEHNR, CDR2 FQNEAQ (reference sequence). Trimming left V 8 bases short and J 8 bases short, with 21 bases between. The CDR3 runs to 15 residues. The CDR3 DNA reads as TGTGCCAGCTCGCAGCAGGGGCAACCGGGCGAAAAACTGTTTTTT. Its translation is CASSQQGQPGEKLFF.

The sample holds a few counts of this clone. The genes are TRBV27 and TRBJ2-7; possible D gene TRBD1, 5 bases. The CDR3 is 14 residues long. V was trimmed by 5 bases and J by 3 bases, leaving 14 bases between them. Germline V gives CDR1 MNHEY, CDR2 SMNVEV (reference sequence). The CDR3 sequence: CASSGDRNLYEQYF. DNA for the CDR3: TGTGCCAGCAGTGGAGACAGAAACCTCTACGAGCAGTACTTC.

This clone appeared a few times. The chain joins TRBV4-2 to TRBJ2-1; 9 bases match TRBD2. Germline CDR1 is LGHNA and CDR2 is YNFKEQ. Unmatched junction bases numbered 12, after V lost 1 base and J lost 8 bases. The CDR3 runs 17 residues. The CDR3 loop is CASSQGRTSDLTDEQFF. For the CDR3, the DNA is TGTGCCAGCAGCCAAGGAAGGACTAGCGACCTTACGGATGAGCAGTTCTTC.

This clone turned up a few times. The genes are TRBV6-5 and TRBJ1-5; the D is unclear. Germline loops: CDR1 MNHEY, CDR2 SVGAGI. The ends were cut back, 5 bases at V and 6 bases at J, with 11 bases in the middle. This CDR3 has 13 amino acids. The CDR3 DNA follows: TGTGCCAGCAGTATTCGAGGGCTTCAGCCCCAGCATTTT. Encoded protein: CASSIRGLQPQHF.

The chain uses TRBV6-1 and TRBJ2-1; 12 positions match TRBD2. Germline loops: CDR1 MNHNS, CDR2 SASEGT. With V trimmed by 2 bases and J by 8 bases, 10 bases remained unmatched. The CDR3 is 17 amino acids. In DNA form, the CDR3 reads TGTGCCAGCAGTGAATGGTGGACTAGCGGGAAGGGCGATGAGCAGTTCTTC. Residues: CASSEWWTSGKGDEQFF.

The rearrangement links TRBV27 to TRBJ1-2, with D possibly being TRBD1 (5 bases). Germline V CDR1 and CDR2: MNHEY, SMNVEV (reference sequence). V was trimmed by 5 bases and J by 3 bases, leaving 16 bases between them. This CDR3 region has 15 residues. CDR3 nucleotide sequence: TGTGCCAGCAGTGAGCAAGGTGTCAGGGACTATGGCTACACCTTC. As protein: CASSEQGVRDYGYTF.